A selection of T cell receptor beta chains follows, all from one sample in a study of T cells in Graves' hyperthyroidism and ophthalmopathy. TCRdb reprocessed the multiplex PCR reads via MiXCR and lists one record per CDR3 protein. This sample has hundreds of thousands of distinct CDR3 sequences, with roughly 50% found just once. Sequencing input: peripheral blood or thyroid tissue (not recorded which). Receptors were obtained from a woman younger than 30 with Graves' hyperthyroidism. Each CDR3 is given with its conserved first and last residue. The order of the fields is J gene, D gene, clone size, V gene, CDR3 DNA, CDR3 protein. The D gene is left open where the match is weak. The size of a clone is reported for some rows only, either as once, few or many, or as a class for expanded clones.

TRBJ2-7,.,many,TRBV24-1,TGTGCCACCAGTGATTTCGGAGACGATGAGCAGTACTTC,CATSDFGDDEQYF
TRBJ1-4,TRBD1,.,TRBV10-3,TGTGCCAGCAGTGACAGGGCCGGTGAAAAACTGTTTTTT,CASSDRAGEKLFF
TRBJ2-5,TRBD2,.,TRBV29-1,TGCAGCGTTGAACTAGCGGGGCCGGAGACCCAGTACTTC,CSVELAGPETQYF
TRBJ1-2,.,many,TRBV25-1,TGTGCCAGCAGTGAGGGGGGTTCAAAGTATGGCTACACCTTC,CASSEGGSKYGYTF
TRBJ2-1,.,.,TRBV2,TGTGCCAGGGGGGAATTATACAATGAGCAGTTCTTC,CARGELYNEQFF
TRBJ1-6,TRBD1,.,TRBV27,TGTGCCAGCAGTTTATCATGGACAGGGGTATCACCCCTCCACTTT,CASSLSWTGVSPLHF
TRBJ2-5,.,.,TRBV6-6,TGTGCCAGCAGGGCAGCGTTTCAAGAGACCCAGTACTTC,CASRAAFQETQYF
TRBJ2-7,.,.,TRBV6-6,TGTGCCAGCAGTGAAGCCGTCGGGAGCACCTACGAGCAGTACTTC,CASSEAVGSTYEQYF
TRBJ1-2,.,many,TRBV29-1,TGCAGCGTTGAAGATCGGGAGTACGGCTATGGCTACACCTTC,CSVEDREYGYGYTF
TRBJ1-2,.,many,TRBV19,TGTGCCAGTAGGCTACTGACTAACTATGGCTACACCTTC,CASRLLTNYGYTF
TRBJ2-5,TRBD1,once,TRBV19,TGTGCCAGTAGTCAGAGGGGGCAGAGCAATCAGCCCCAGTACTTC,CASSQRGQSNQPQYF
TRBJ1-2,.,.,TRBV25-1,TGTGCCAGCAGTGCTAGGCCTGGGCGGAGGGGCTATGGCTACACCTTC,CASSARPGRRGYGYTF
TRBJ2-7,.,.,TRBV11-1,TGTGCCAGCAGCTTAGTCGGGGCAGGTTGGGATTCCTACGAGCAGTACTTC,CASSLVGAGWDSYEQYF
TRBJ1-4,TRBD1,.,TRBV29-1,TGCAGCGTGCCCGGGACAGGGAGTGAAAAACTGTTTTTT,CSVPGTGSEKLFF
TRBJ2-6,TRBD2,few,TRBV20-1,TGCAGTGCTAGACACCTAGCGGGAGGCACCGGGGCCAACGTCCTGACTTTC,CSARHLAGGTGANVLTF
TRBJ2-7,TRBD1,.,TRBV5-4,TGTGCCAGCAGCTTCGGCACAGGGGGCCAGTACTTC,CASSFGTGGQYF
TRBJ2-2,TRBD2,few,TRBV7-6,TGTGCCAGCAGCCAGGGACTAGCGGGAGCCGGGGAGCTGTTTTTT,CASSQGLAGAGELFF
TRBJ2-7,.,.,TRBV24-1,TGTGCCACCAGTGCCCGCGGGGATAGCTCCTACGGGCAGTACTTC,CATSARGDSSYGQYF
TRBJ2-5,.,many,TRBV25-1,TGTGCCAGCAGTGAATCGGGGGCGGAGACCCAGTACTTC,CASSESGAETQYF
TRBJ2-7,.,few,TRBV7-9,TGTGCCAGCAGCCAAGTCAGGGTTGGCTCCTACGAGCAGTACTTC,CASSQVRVGSYEQYF
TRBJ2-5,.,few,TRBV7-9,TGTGCCAGCAGCTCGTCTTATCCCCCTTCGACAACCCAAGAGACCCAGTACTTC,CASSSSYPPSTTQETQYF
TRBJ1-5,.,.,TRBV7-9,TGTGCCAGCAGCCCGAGTGGGTCGGGTGGCAATCAGCCCCAGCATTTT,CASSPSGSGGNQPQHF
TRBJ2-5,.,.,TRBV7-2,.,CASRLVGSGARYF
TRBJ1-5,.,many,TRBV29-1,TGCAGCGTTGCGACAGATAGCAATCAGCCCCAGCATTTT,CSVATDSNQPQHF
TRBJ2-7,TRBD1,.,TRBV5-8,TGTGCCAGCAGCTTAGGACAGGGGGCAGCGTACGAGCAGTACTTC,CASSLGQGAAYEQYF
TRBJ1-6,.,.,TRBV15,TGTGCCACCAGCAGCAAGATCGTAGTTTCACCCCTCCACTTT,CATSSKIVVSPLHF
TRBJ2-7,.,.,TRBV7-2,TGTGCCAGCAGCTTGGGACTCGCCCAATACGAGCAGTACTTC,CASSLGLAQYEQYF
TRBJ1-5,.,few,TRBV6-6,TGTGCCAGCTGTACGAGCAATCAGCCCCAGCATTTT,CASCTSNQPQHF
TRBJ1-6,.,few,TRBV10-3,TGTGCCAGCGCCAATTACGGGGACGCCTATAATTCACCCCTCCACTTT,CASANYGDAYNSPLHF
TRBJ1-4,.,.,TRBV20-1,TGCAGTGCTTTCGTCCCGGGCACTAATGAAAAACTGTTTTTT,CSAFVPGTNEKLFF